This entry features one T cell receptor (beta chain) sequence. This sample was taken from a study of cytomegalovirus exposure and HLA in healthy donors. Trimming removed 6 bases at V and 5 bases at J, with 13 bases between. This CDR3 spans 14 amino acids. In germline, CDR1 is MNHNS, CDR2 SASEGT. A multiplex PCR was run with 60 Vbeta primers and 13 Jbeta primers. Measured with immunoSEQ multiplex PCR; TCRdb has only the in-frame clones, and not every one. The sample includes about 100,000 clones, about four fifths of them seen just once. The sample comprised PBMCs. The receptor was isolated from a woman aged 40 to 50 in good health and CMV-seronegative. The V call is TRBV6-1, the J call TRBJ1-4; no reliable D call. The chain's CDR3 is CASRRVVENEKLFF. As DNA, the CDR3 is TGTGCCAGCAGACGGGTGGTCGAGAATGAAAAACTGTTTTTT.